Following are 21 T cell receptor beta chains from one sample sequenced in a study of blood T cell repertoires in COVID-19 (TCRdb year 2020). Library generation was performed with the immunoSEQ multiplex PCR assay. TCRdb re-hosts the immuneACCESS table, in-frame sequences only. Its copies lack some clones; in the studies checked, an unresolved V gene accounts for under half of them, and the cause for the rest is not known. Within this sample are 200,000 to 300,000 clones, with around 90% of them counted one time only. The leading ten clones occupy roughly 0.8% of the sample. The sequenced material came from peripheral blood. The receptors were sampled from a woman aged 25 to 39 with acute or convalescent COVID-19.

V gene TRBV7-2 combines with J gene TRBJ1-2; 9 positions match TRBD1. V was pared by 5 bases and J by 8 bases, with 9 bases of the junction left unmatched. This CDR3 has 14 amino acids. Per germline, CDR1 SGHTA and CDR2 FQGNSA. This CDR3 reads CASSPRTGVRGYTF. The CDR3 region has the DNA TGTGCCAGCAGCCCGCGGACAGGGGTTCGGGGCTACACCTTC.

The genes are TRBV3-1 (or the pseudogene TRBV3-2) and TRBJ2-1; TRBD2 aligns across 7 bases. Germline assignment: CDR1 LGHDT and CDR2 YNNKEL (reference sequence). V lost 4 bases to trimming and J lost 4 bases; unmatched junction nucleotides: 10. The CDR3 contains 16 residues. The DNA for the CDR3 is TGTGCCAGCAGCCTTTTGAGGGACTACCCATACAATGAGCAGTTCTTC. As protein: CASSLLRDYPYNEQFF.

This clone has just a few counts. The rearrangement joins TRBV30 to TRBJ2-7, with 10 bases that match TRBD2. Germline CDR1 is GTSNPN and CDR2 is SVGIG (reference sequence). The CDR3 consists of 14 residues. V dropped 0 bases and J dropped 7; count of bases not matched to a gene: 6. CDR3 in DNA: TGTGCCTGGAGTGTAGGTGGGACTAGCGCAGAGCAGTACTTC. Protein product: CAWSVGGTSAEQYF. Drawing the rest from reference TRBV30 and TRBJ2-7, the complete variable domain is SQTIHQWPATLVQPVGSPLSLECTVEGTSNPNLYWYRQAAGRGLQLLFYSVGIGQISSEVPQNLSASRPQDRQFILSSKKLLLSDSGFYLCAWSVGGTSAEQYFGPGTRLTVT.

The chain employs TRBV7-9 and TRBJ2-3, with D unclear. V lost 5 bases and J lost 3, with 6 bases in between. Per germline, CDR1 SEHNR and CDR2 FQNEAQ (reference sequence). This CDR3 spans 12 amino acids. In DNA form, the CDR3 reads TGTGCCAGCAGCCACTTGACAGATACGCAGTATTTT. Translated: CASSHLTDTQYF.

This clone has a handful of counts. The rearrangement joins TRBV27 to TRBJ2-3, with D maybe TRBD2 (6 bases). The CDR3 runs to 13 residues. CDR1 and CDR2 (germline): MNHEY, SMNVEV (reference sequence). Trimming shortened V by 10 bases and J by 3 bases, and 14 bases separated the two germline ends. For the CDR3, the DNA is TGTGCCACTGCGCTGGCGGGAACAGATACGCAGTATTTT. It yields the protein CATALAGTDTQYF.

The J gene is TRBJ2-1, the V gene TRBV25-1, with TRBD1 matching over 11 bases. CDR1 and CDR2 (germline): MGHDK, SYGVNS. The CDR3 length is 14 residues. V gave up 8 bases and J gave up 7 bases; unmatched junction bases: 7. The CDR3 DNA reads as TGTGCCAGCGGGGGACAGGGGGTCCAAAATGAGCAGTTCTTC. Its protein product is CASGGQGVQNEQFF.

This clone was detected a few times. V usage is TRBV9 and J usage is TRBJ1-1; 7 nucleotides align to TRBD1. With V trimmed by 0 bases and J by 11 bases, 7 bases remained unmatched. Per the germline V gene, CDR1 is SGDLS and CDR2 is YYNGEE. The CDR3 runs 13 residues. The CDR3 DNA follows: TGTGCCAGCAGCGTAGTCAACAGGGGATTGGCTTTCTTT. Its translation is CASSVVNRGLAFF.

The chain employs TRBV5-6 and TRBJ1-2; D uncertain. V lost 1 base to trimming and J lost 4 bases, with 11 bases between them. There are 14 residues in the CDR3. Germline V CDR1 and CDR2: SGHDT, YYEEEE. The CDR3 spells CASSLRGLGYGYTF. In DNA form, the CDR3 reads TGTGCCAGCAGCTTGAGAGGGTTGGGCTATGGCTACACCTTC.

V and J are TRBV3-1 (or the pseudogene TRBV3-2) and TRBJ1-4; TRBD1 matches at 7 bases. The J segment lost 3 bases and the V segment lost 0 bases, leaving 13 bases of the junction unmatched. The CDR3 is 19 amino acids. Germline CDR1 reads LGHDT; CDR2 reads YNNKEL (reference sequence). CDR3 amino acids: CASSQDSFCRDSANEKLFF. The CDR3 coding sequence is TGTGCCAGCAGCCAAGATAGTTTCTGTAGGGACAGCGCTAATGAAAAACTGTTTTTT.

The chain employs TRBV5-6 and TRBJ2-1; TRBD2 might be the D (5 bases). V gave up 5 bases and J gave up 10 bases, with 13 bases separating them. This CDR3 is 12 amino acids long. CDR1 is SGHDT and CDR2 is YYEEEE in the germline V gene. The CDR3 region is CASSKLVAEQFF. CDR3 DNA: TGTGCCAGCAGTAAACTAGTAGCGGAGCAGTTCTTC.

The V and J genes are TRBV29-1 and TRBJ2-5, with 10 bases aligning to TRBD2. The CDR3 contains 15 residues. The junction had 7 bases not matched to a gene; V was cut back by 4 bases and J by 2 bases. CDR1 and CDR2 (germline): SQVTM, ANQGSEA. The CDR3 DNA is TGCAGCGTTGGGTCTAGCGGGAGTATGCAAGAGACCCAGTACTTC. This translates into CSVGSSGSMQETQYF.

The chain has TRBV27 and TRBJ2-7, with D perhaps matching TRBD2 (6 bases). Trimming cost V 6 bases and J 5 bases, with 23 bases left between them. Germline V CDR1 and CDR2: MNHEY, SMNVEV (reference sequence). The CDR3 contains 16 residues. In DNA, the CDR3 is TGTGCCAGCAGCTCCCCGTGGGCCTTAGCGGTCGACGAGCAGTACTTC. It codes for CASSSPWALAVDEQYF.

This chain links TRBV27 with TRBJ2-5, with D possibly TRBD2 on 5 matching bases. The germline gives CDR1 MNHEY, CDR2 SMNVEV (reference sequence). This CDR3 has 15 residues. Trimming stripped 5 bases from V and 2 bases from J, with 15 bases between. The CDR3 loop reads CASSTLLGLQETQYF. In nucleotides, the CDR3 is TGTGCCAGCAGTACCCTACTAGGGCTACAAGAGACCCAGTACTTC.

The sample holds a few counts of this clone. The J gene is TRBJ2-5, the V gene TRBV19; 11 nucleotides agree with TRBD1. The CDR3 runs to 17 residues. Germline loops: CDR1 LNHDA, CDR2 SQIVND (reference sequence). The V segment lost 2 bases and the J segment 2 bases; nucleotides outside the gene matches: 7. CDR3 nucleotides: TGTGCCAGTAGTATATACCGGCGGGACAGGGGGCAAGAGACCCAGTACTTC. Encoded protein: CASSIYRRDRGQETQYF. Complete variable domain (other parts from reference TRBV19 and TRBJ2-5): DGGITQSPKYLFRKEGQNVTLSCEQNLNHDAMYWYRQDPGQGLRLIYYSQIVNDFQKGDIAEGYSVSREKKESFPLTVTSAQKNPTAFYLCASSIYRRDRGQETQYFGPGTRLLVL.

V usage is TRBV6-2 or TRBV6-3 and J usage is TRBJ2-7; weak D call: TRBD1 (5 bases). The CDR3 covers 14 residues. Deletions cut 2 bases from V and 6 bases from J, with 14 bases between. The germline V gene has CDR1 MNHEY and CDR2 SVGEGT. In DNA, the CDR3 is TGTGCCAGCAGTTACGGGCAGGGAATATCCGAGCAGTACTTC. Its translation: CASSYGQGISEQYF.

This clone was detected once. The chain links TRBV2 to TRBJ1-1; 8 bases line up with TRBD1. The V and J ends lost 7 bases and 6 bases, in that order; junction bases with no gene match: 7. This CDR3 contains 13 residues. Germline V gene data show CDR1 as SNHLY and CDR2 as FYNNEI. The DNA of the CDR3 is TGTGCCAGCATTCGGACAGGGATACCTGAAGCTTTCTTT. Its protein is CASIRTGIPEAFF. Looking up the rest from reference TRBV2 and TRBJ1-1 gives the full variable domain: EPEVTQTPSHQVTQMGQEVILRCVPISNHLYFYWYRQILGQKVEFLVSFYNNEISEKSEIFDDQFSVERPDGSNFTLKIRSTKLEDSAMYFCASIRTGIPEAFFGQGTRLTVV.

The rearrangement joins TRBV5-8 to TRBJ2-1; D might be TRBD1 (6 bases). Germline CDR1 and CDR2: SGHTS and YDEGEE. Trimming cost V 0 bases and J 5 bases, with 12 bases left between them. The CDR3 runs 15 residues. The CDR3 protein is CASSLGQGRNNEQFF. The CDR3 DNA sequence: TGTGCCAGCAGCTTGGGTCAGGGGCGAAACAATGAGCAGTTCTTC.

This chain links TRBV11-2 with TRBJ2-1; tentative D call: TRBD2 (6 bases). The CDR3 runs 14 residues. Looked up from germline, CDR1 is SGHAT and CDR2 is FQNNGV. V lost 3 bases and J 4 bases, leaving 10 bases between the germline ends. CDR3 loop: CASSFGRWYNEQFF. In DNA form, the CDR3 reads TGTGCCAGCAGCTTCGGGAGATGGTACAATGAGCAGTTCTTC.

V gene TRBV19 combines with J gene TRBJ1-1, with unresolved D. The CDR3 runs to 12 residues. The germline V gene encodes CDR1 LNHDA and CDR2 SQIVND (reference sequence). V was shortened by 5 bases and J by 10 bases, with 14 bases between the two germline ends. The CDR3 is CASSFRSGRAFF. CDR3 nucleotides: TGTGCCAGTAGTTTCCGGTCCGGGAGAGCTTTCTTT.

This rearrangement joins TRBV4-1 to TRBJ2-4; D might be TRBD1 (8 bases). V dropped 0 bases and J dropped 2 bases, with 20 bases sitting between them. The length of the CDR3 is 19 residues. Germline V gene data show CDR1 as MGHRA and CDR2 as YSYEKL. The CDR3: CASSQDGGTGLSSKNIQYF. DNA of the CDR3: TGCGCCAGCAGCCAAGACGGGGGGACAGGTCTTTCATCCAAAAACATTCAGTACTTC.

This rearrangement joins TRBV6-5 to TRBJ2-7, with TRBD2 matching 7 bases. The CDR3 has 14 amino acids. Per the germline V gene, CDR1 is MNHEY and CDR2 is SVGAGI. Trimming at V came to 2 bases and at J to 4 bases, leaving 5 bases not matched to a gene. CDR3 nucleotide sequence: TGTGCCAGCAGTTACGGGGGAGGGCAGTACGAGCAGTACTTC. Translating gives CASSYGGGQYEQYF.